Shown below are 5 T cell receptor beta chains from a single sample sequenced in a study of cytomegalovirus exposure and HLA in healthy donors. Generated by immunoSEQ multiplex PCR, the TCRdb table keeps only in-frame clones and is missing some. The data contain under 250,000 clones, 80% to 85% of them singletons. Input material: PBMCs. These TCRs come from a woman in her twenties or thirties in good health and CMV-seronegative.

This clone was picked up one time. J is TRBJ1-4 and V is TRBV11-2; perhaps TRBD1 as D (6 bases). Germline V CDR1 and CDR2: SGHAT, FQNNGV. The CDR3 is 17 residues long. The ends were cut back, 1 base at V and 0 bases at J, with 12 bases in the middle. CDR3 coding DNA: TGTGCCAGCAGCTTAGTTGGGACACCAACAACTAATGAAAAACTGTTTTTT. This encodes CASSLVGTPTTNEKLFF.

The chain uses TRBV28 and TRBJ1-2; 9 nucleotides align to TRBD1. The germline V gene encodes CDR1 MDHEN and CDR2 SYDVKM. With V trimmed by 3 bases and J by 2 bases, 7 bases remained unmatched. The CDR3 sequence is 16 residues long. The CDR3 nucleotides read TGTGCCAGCAGTTTCCCCACCGGGACAGGGAACTATGGCTACACCTTC. Translation: CASSFPTGTGNYGYTF.

V gene TRBV29-1 combines with J gene TRBJ2-4; 8 bases map to TRBD2. This CDR3 comprises 16 residues. V gave up 1 base and J gave up 0 bases; unmatched junction bases: 5. CDR1 is SQVTM, CDR2 ANQGSEA, per germline. The CDR3 here is CSVEGAGVLAKNIQYF. The CDR3 coding sequence is TGCAGCGTTGAAGGAGCGGGGGTTTTAGCCAAAAACATTCAGTACTTC.

The chain employs TRBV14 and TRBJ2-7, with D perhaps TRBD2 (6 bases). Looked up from germline, CDR1 is SGHDN and CDR2 is FVKESK. The CDR3 is 15 amino acids. Trimming cost V 5 bases and J 3 bases, with 17 bases left between them. CDR3 nucleotides: TGTGCCAGCAGCTATCAACCGGGACTCAACTACGAGCAGTACTTC. Protein sequence: CASSYQPGLNYEQYF.

This chain connects TRBV5-8 to TRBJ2-7; D is unresolved. The CDR3 has 12 amino acids. The V end was cut by 4 bases, the J end by 5 bases, with 10 bases between. The germline V gene has CDR1 SGHTS and CDR2 YDEGEE. CDR3 coding DNA: TGTGCCAGCAGCCGAGTCGTGAACGAGCAGTACTTC. Its translation: CASSRVVNEQYF.